The entry below gives a single T cell receptor beta chain sequence along with its context. Its target is unknown. As for time point: patch test 1, 2 weeks after DPC sensitization. Regarding treatment: therapeutic diphenylcyclopropenone sensitization with weekly scalp DPC. Suited to DPC and affected by alopecia, the donors ranged from 18 to 70 years old. TCRdb used MiXCR to reprocess the RACE reads, holding one entry per CDR3 protein. The table lists about 340,000 distinct CDR3 sequences, approximately 6.3% of them singletons, with 8.4% in the top ten. This CDR3 has 14 residues. V was cut by 3 bases and J by 0 bases, with 8 bases left in between. Per germline, CDR1 MDHEN and CDR2 SYDVKM. The data stem from a study of human T cells and chemical hapten exposure. Study overall: Mostly female, the patients presented with alopecia areata, totalis or universalis. It was small differences in pooled library volume that mainly caused per-sample TCR yields to vary. Points from the study as a whole: The donor cohort had alopecia, so its immune response may not match that of healthy people.

Material: whole blood, obtained in connection with sensitization to the hapten diphenylcyclopropenone (DPC). The chain recombines TRBV28 with TRBJ1-2; no clear D. The TCR was taken from a woman between 18 and 29 years old with alopecia areata. Some clones in this sample may be carry-over from other donors' samples. CDR3 protein: CASSFGGPNYGYTF. The CDR3 coding sequence is TGTGCCAGCAGTTTCGGCGGCCCTAACTATGGCTACACCTTC.